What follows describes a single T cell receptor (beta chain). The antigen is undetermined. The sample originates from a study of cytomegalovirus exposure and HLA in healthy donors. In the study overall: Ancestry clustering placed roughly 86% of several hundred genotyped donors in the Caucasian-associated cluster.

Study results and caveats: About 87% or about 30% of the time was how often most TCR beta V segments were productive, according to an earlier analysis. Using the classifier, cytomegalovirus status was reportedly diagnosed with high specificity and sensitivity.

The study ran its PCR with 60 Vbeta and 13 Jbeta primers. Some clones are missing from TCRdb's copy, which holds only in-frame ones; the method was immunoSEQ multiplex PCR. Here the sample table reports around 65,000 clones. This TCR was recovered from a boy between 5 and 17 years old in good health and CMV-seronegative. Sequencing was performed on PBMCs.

The CDR3 loop reads CATSRLAGGWETQYF. Written as DNA, the CDR3 is TGTGCCACCAGCAGGTTAGCGGGAGGGTGGGAGACCCAGTACTTC. The chain combines TRBV15 with TRBJ2-5, with 11 bases aligning to TRBD2. Trimming at V came to 3 bases and at J to 5 bases, leaving 5 bases not matched to a gene. The CDR3 is made up of 15 amino acids. The germline gives CDR1 LNHNV, CDR2 YYDKDF (reference sequence).